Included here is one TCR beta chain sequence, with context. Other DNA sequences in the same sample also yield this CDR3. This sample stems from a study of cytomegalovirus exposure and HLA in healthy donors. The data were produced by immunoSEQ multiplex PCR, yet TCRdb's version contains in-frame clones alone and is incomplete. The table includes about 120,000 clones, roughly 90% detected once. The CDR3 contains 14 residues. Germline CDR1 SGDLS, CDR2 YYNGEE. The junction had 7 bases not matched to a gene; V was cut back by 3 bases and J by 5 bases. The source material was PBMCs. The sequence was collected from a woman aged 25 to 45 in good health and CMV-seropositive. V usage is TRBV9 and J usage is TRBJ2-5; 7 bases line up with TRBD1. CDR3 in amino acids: CASSGRQGRETQYF. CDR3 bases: TGTGCCAGCAGCGGCCGACAGGGTCGTGAGACCCAGTACTTC. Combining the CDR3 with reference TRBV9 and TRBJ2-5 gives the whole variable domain DSGVTQTPKHLITATGQRVTLRCSPRSGDLSVYWYQQSLDQGLQFLIQYYNGEERAKGNILERFSAQQFPDLHSELNLSSLELGDSALYFCASSGRQGRETQYFGPGTRLLVL.